Sequencing of this T cell receptor (beta chain) was carried out in a study of Tregs in tolerant kidney transplant recipients. Profiled with immunoSEQ multiplex PCR; TCRdb holds only in-frame clones, not every one. The data contain about 64,000 clones, nearly 98% of them seen just once; the ten biggest clones take up around 0.34%. Trimming took 2 bases from V and 6 from J; bases not matched to a gene: 7. Germline V gives CDR1 MNHNY, CDR2 SVGAGI (reference sequence). The CDR3 runs 15 residues. The sequence was obtained from a human donor who received a combined kidney and bone marrow transplant. The sample consisted of Tregs from blood, taken before the transplant. The chain is built from TRBV6-6 and TRBJ1-3; 7 nucleotides agree with TRBD1. The CDR3 DNA reads as TGTGCCAGCAGTTACGGCGAAGGGGGCATAAACACCATATATTTT. Encoded protein: CASSYGEGGINTIYF.